These 17 T cell receptor beta chains were all obtained from the same sample, sequenced in a study of blood T cell repertoires in COVID-19. This table comes from immunoSEQ multiplex PCR, and its TCRdb copy is limited to in-frame clones, with some not included. The repertoire holds 180,000 or so clones, approximately 78% seen once, with approximately 12% in the top ten. Sequenced material: peripheral blood. These receptors were obtained from a woman of 80 years or more with COVID-19, enrolled during active disease.

The CDR3 sequence is CASSMFSGSYNEQFF. The CDR3 nucleotides are TGTGCCAGTAGTATGTTTAGCGGCTCCTACAATGAGCAGTTCTTC. The V call is TRBV19, the J call TRBJ2-1; tentative D call: TRBD2 (6 bases). The CDR3 has 15 residues. Between the trimmed V and J ends, which lost 3 bases and 0 bases, there was a span of 9 bases. Germline lookup yields CDR1 LNHDA and CDR2 SQIVND (reference sequence).

This chain connects TRBV2 to TRBJ1-2; D is possibly TRBD1 (5 bases). V was pared by 3 bases and J by 0 bases, with 14 bases between. The CDR3 spans 16 residues. Germline-derived CDR1 and CDR2 are SNHLY and FYNNEI. CDR3 residues: CASSDQLDSSNYGYTF. Here the CDR3 DNA reads TGTGCCAGCAGTGACCAGCTCGACAGTTCTAACTATGGCTACACCTTC.

The chain combines TRBV13 with TRBJ2-7; 7 nucleotides match TRBD2. The trim removed 1 base at V and 7 bases at J, leaving 7 bases unmatched. The germline gives CDR1 PRHDT, CDR2 FYEKMQ (reference sequence). This CDR3 contains 14 residues. The CDR3 spells CASSLVGEGMEQYF. For the CDR3, the DNA is TGTGCCAGCAGCTTAGTGGGGGAGGGTATGGAGCAGTACTTC. The whole variable domain, remainder taken from reference TRBV13 and TRBJ2-7, is AAGVIQSPRHLIKEKRETATLKCYPIPRHDTVYWYQQGPGQDPQFLISFYEKMQSDKGSIPDRFSAQQFSDYHSELNMSSLELGDSALYFCASSLVGEGMEQYFGPGTRLTVT.

The chain links TRBV28 to TRBJ2-7; D might be TRBD2 (5 bases). CDR3 length: 14 residues. V lost 8 bases and J lost 0, with 14 bases in between. Germline assignment: CDR1 MDHEN and CDR2 SYDVKM. CDR3 in amino acids: CASHVSGSSYEQYF. CDR3 DNA sequence: TGTGCCAGCCACGTAAGCGGAAGCTCCTACGAGCAGTACTTC.

The chain uses TRBV5-1 and TRBJ2-2, with TRBD1 as a possible D gene (6 bases). Looked up from germline, CDR1 is SGHRS and CDR2 is YFSETQ. This CDR3 comprises 14 residues. The V and J ends lost 8 bases and 4 bases respectively, with 15 bases between them. DNA for the CDR3: TGCGCCAGTGCCGGGACAACCAGCACCGGGGAGCTGTTTTTT. This sequence encodes CASAGTTSTGELFF.

The table lists this clone with a count of one. V is TRBV6-5 and J is TRBJ2-1, with TRBD2 identical over 13 bases. V dropped 6 bases and J dropped 9; count of bases not matched to a gene: 2. Looked up from germline, CDR1 is MNHEY and CDR2 is SVGAGI. The length of the CDR3 is 13 residues. CDR3 in amino acids: CASRTSGRGEQFF. The CDR3 DNA sequence: TGTGCCAGCAGAACTAGCGGGAGGGGTGAGCAGTTCTTC.

The chain employs TRBV28 and TRBJ1-4; 7 bases align to TRBD1. The CDR3 contains 15 residues. Per the germline V gene, CDR1 is MDHEN and CDR2 is SYDVKM. The V gene end was trimmed by 6 bases and the J gene end by 8 bases; junction bases not matched to a gene: 12. This CDR3 reads CASRTHSGGREKLFF. DNA of the CDR3: TGTGCCAGCAGGACACACTCAGGGGGGAGAGAAAAACTGTTTTTT.

This chain joins TRBV5-1 and TRBJ2-3; 7 bases are a match to TRBD1. CDR3 length: 14 residues. The V gene end was trimmed by 4 bases and the J gene end by 2 bases; junction bases not matched to a gene: 4. Per germline, CDR1 SGHRS and CDR2 YFSETQ. CDR3 nucleotides: TGCGCCAGCAGCCCGGGACAGACCACAGATACGCAGTATTTT. This encodes CASSPGQTTDTQYF.

The chain links TRBV7-5 to TRBJ2-7; TRBD1 is the table's D call and was not checked against the DNA. TRBV7-5 is classified as a pseudogene. The CDR3 totals 14 residues. CDR3 region: CARSPTGPLDEQYF. The CDR3 nucleotides are TGTGCCAGAAGTCCGACAGGCCCCCTAGACGAGCAGTACTTC.

This chain joins TRBV21-1 and TRBJ2-3; the D call TRBD1 from the table was never checked on the DNA. TRBV21-1 is tagged as a pseudogene. The CDR3 covers 15 residues. This chain's CDR3 is CASSPHRGRTDTQYF. CDR3 DNA sequence: TGTGCCAGCAGCCCACACAGGGGTAGAACAGATACGCAGTATTTT.

The chain uses TRBV5-8 and TRBJ1-2; the D gene is possibly TRBD1 (6 bases). The CDR3 is made up of 15 amino acids. The germline CDR1 and CDR2 sequences are SGHTS and YDEGEE. V was trimmed by 3 bases and J by 1 base, leaving 13 bases between them. The CDR3 here is CASSSDRPDNYGYTF. The CDR3, as DNA: TGTGCCAGCAGCTCCGACAGGCCCGATAACTATGGCTACACCTTC. Full variable domain (outside the CDR3, taken from reference TRBV5-8 and TRBJ1-2): EAGVTQSPTHLIKTRGQQATLRCSPISGHTSVYWYQQALGLGLQFLLWYDEGEERNRGNFPPRFSGRQFPNYSSELNVNALELEDSALYLCASSSDRPDNYGYTFGSGTRLTVV.

This clone was seen once. V usage is TRBV2 and J usage is TRBJ2-1; D remains unclear. Germline CDR1 SNHLY, CDR2 FYNNEI. Trimming took off 4 bases at V and 9 bases at J, with 7 bases between the two ends. This CDR3 has 11 amino acids. CDR3 amino acids: CASSGRIEQFF. The DNA of the CDR3 is TGTGCCAGCAGTGGGAGAATTGAGCAGTTCTTC.

The chain recombines TRBV5-1 with TRBJ1-2, with TRBD1 identical over 7 bases. The CDR3 is 16 residues long. Trimming took 2 bases from V and 4 from J; bases not matched to a gene: 11. Germline V gene sequence: CDR1 SGHRS, CDR2 YFSETQ. CDR3 DNA sequence: TGCGCCAGCAGCTTAGGGGGCCCTCGCCCGATCTATGGCTACACCTTC. Its protein product is CASSLGGPRPIYGYTF.

This clone occurred once. The same CDR3 is also encoded by other DNA sequences in this sample. The J gene is TRBJ2-2, the V gene TRBV7-2; possibly TRBD2 for D (6 bases). This CDR3 is 15 amino acids long. V gave up 1 base and J gave up 0 bases, with 6 bases separating them. Germline-derived CDR1 and CDR2 are SGHTA and FQGNSA. CDR3 in DNA: TGTGCCAGCAGCTTAGGCGGGGCGAACACCGGGGAGCTGTTTTTT. The encoded protein is CASSLGGANTGELFF.

V is TRBV4-3 and J is TRBJ2-2; possibly TRBD2 for D (5 bases). CDR3 length: 15 amino acids. In germline, CDR1 is LGHNA, CDR2 YSLEER. The V and J ends lost 3 bases and 0 bases respectively, with 8 bases between them. This chain's CDR3 is CASSHGEANTGELFF. The CDR3 bases are TGCGCCAGCAGCCACGGGGAAGCGAACACCGGGGAGCTGTTTTTT.

This chain uses TRBV3-1 (or the pseudogene TRBV3-2) with TRBJ2-1; 9 bases are a match to TRBD2. Germline lookup yields CDR1 LGHDT and CDR2 YNNKEL (reference sequence). Unmatched junction bases numbered 9, after V lost 0 bases and J lost 0 bases. The CDR3 consists of 19 residues. CDR3 protein: CASSQEFGDSGSSYNEQFF. As DNA, the CDR3 is TGTGCCAGCAGCCAAGAGTTCGGGGATAGCGGGAGCTCCTACAATGAGCAGTTCTTC.

The gene calls are TRBV11-2 and TRBJ2-1, with a tentative D call TRBD2 (5 bases). V was shortened by 6 bases and J by 7 bases, with 16 bases between the two germline ends. The germline V gene has CDR1 SGHAT and CDR2 FQNNGV. This CDR3 has 14 amino acids. The CDR3 region has the DNA TGTGCCAGCAGGAGCCCCCGAGGCGGGAATGAGCAGTTCTTC. It specifies CASRSPRGGNEQFF. The full variable domain, its missing parts supplied by reference TRBV11-2 and TRBJ2-1, is EAGVAQSPRYKIIEKRQSVAFWCNPISGHATLYWYQQILGQGPKLLIQFQNNGVVDDSQLPKDRFSAERLKGVDSTLKIQPAKLEDSAVYLCASRSPRGGNEQFFGPGTRLTVL.